The clone carrying this T cell receptor (beta chain) was counted many times. As to time point: patch test 2, 6 weeks after DPC sensitization. This sample's treatment: therapeutic diphenylcyclopropenone sensitization with weekly scalp DPC. This entry is derived from a study of human T cells and chemical hapten exposure. Separate cDNA molecules received unique molecular identifiers, which the library attached to them. TCRdb reprocessed the RACE reads with MiXCR, giving one entry per CDR3 protein. Here the sample spans around 360,000 distinct CDR3 sequences, about 6% being singletons. The V gene lost 6 bases and the J gene lost 2 bases, with 14 bases spanning the gap. The CDR3 totals 15 residues. Germline CDR1 MDHEN, CDR2 SYDVKM.

The chain uses TRBV28 and TRBJ2-1; D might be TRBD1 (5 bases). The sequences come from whole blood, collected in connection with sensitization to the hapten diphenylcyclopropenone (DPC). The source is a woman aged 18 to 35 with alopecia areata. Some clones in this sample may be carry-over from other donors' samples. The CDR3 loop reads CASSDFTGTYNEQFF. CDR3 bases: TGTGCCAGCAGCGACTTCACAGGCACCTACAATGAGCAGTTCTTC.